The entry that follows covers one T cell receptor beta chain sequence. The record originates from a study of control samples from healthy donors and cancer patients. This CDR3 is built from 13 residues. Looked up from germline, CDR1 is KGHDR and CDR2 is SFDVKD. Between the trimmed V and J ends, which lost 1 base and 8 bases, there was a span of 11 bases. Clones were sequenced by immunoSEQ multiplex PCR, and TCRdb holds only the in-frame ones, with some missing. The sample has around 70,000 clones, more than 80% seen once. The sequence came from a man between 60 and 70 years old in good health. Sequencing used blood. The gene calls are TRBV24-1 and TRBJ2-7; tentative D call: TRBD1 (5 bases). The CDR3 protein is CATSDFQGLKQYF. The CDR3, as DNA: TGTGCCACCAGTGATTTCCAGGGTCTCAAGCAGTACTTC.